The clone carrying this T cell receptor beta chain occurred many times. Its antigen is undetermined. The library had UMIs added by 3' ligation of an oligonucleotide to TCR cDNA. Whole blood, 2.5 to 3 ml, came from adult healthy volunteers. Cells were not sorted; total RNA input targeted about 1 to 1000 ng. The record originates from a study of naive and memory T cell subsets. Findings and caveats of the study: Potentially, T cell activation and differentiation skew this RNA-based measurement.

The SP2 primer and nested alpha and beta constant region primers amplified ligated cDNA in four rounds. For blood and skin samples, reverse transcription used TCR alpha and beta constant primers. One entry per CDR3 protein results from TCRdb running MiXCR on the 5' RACE reads. This sample carries about 62,000 distinct CDR3 sequences, 8% to 9% of them seen once, and the ten largest clones take 15% to 20%. The source is a female donor in good health.

In DNA, the CDR3 is TGTGCCTGGAGTGTAACCGGGGCGCGACACAACGCCAATGAGCAGTTCTTC. Translated, it gives CAWSVTGARHNANEQFF. This chain joins TRBV30 and TRBJ2-1; either TRBD1 or TRBD2 may supply D (5 bases each). Germline V lookup: CDR1 GTSNPN, CDR2 SVGIG (reference sequence). The CDR3 totals 17 residues. V was cut by 0 bases and J by 6 bases, with 21 bases left in between.